This TCR beta chain appears in the sequencing data of a study of Ad26.COV2.S vaccination and SARS-CoV-2 variants. Treatment specified: 15 to 20 received Ad26.COV2.S at low or high dose, single or two shots; roughly five received placebo; per-sample allocation not given. Material that was analyzed had been drawn on day 63 after the first vaccine or placebo injection. The protocol was immunoSEQ multiplex PCR, while the TCRdb copy is restricted to in-frame clones and leaves out a portion. The table records some 450,000 clones, about nine tenths of them present only once. V dropped 2 bases and J dropped 3; count of bases not matched to a gene: 4. The germline V gene has CDR1 LNHNV and CDR2 YYDKDF (reference sequence). The CDR3 totals 16 residues.

The sample consisted of peripheral blood, taken in a trial of Ad26.COV2.S vaccine versus placebo. This chain joins TRBV15 and TRBJ1-1; 12 positions match TRBD1. The sequence came from a person between 18 and 59 years old who received the Ad26.COV2.S COVID-19 vaccine or a placebo. CDR3: CATSRRGTGGDTEAFF. In DNA form, the CDR3 reads TGTGCCACCAGCAGACGGGGGACAGGGGGCGACACTGAAGCTTTCTTT. Full variable domain (missing parts from reference TRBV15 and TRBJ1-1): DAMVIQNPRYQVTQFGKPVTLSCSQTLNHNVMYWYQQKSSQAPKLLFHYYDKDFNNEADTPDNFQSRRPNTSFCFLDIRSPGLGDTAMYLCATSRRGTGGDTEAFFGQGTRLTVV.